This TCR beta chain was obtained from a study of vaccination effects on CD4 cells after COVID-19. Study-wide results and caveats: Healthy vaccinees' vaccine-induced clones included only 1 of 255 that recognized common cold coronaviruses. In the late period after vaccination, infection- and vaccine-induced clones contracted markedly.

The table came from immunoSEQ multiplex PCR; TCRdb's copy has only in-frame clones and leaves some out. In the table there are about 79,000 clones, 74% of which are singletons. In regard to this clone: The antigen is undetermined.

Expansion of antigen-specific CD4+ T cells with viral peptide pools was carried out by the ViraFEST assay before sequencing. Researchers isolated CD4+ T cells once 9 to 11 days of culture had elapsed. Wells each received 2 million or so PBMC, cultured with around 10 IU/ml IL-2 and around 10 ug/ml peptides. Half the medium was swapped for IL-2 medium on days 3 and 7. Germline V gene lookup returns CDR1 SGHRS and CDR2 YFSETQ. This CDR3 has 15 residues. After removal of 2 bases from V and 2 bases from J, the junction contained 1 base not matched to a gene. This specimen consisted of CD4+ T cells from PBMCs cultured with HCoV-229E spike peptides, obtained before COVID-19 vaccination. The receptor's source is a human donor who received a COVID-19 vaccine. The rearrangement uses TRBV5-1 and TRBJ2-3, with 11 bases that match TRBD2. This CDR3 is CASSLLAGVTDTQYF. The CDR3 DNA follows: TGCGCCAGCAGCTTACTAGCGGGGGTCACAGATACGCAGTATTTT.